The present T cell receptor (beta chain) was sequenced within a study of siplizumab effects on memory and regulatory T cells. Libraries were prepared by immunoSEQ multiplex PCR; TCRdb keeps only in-frame clonotypes and omits some of them. This sample yields 70,000 to 100,000 clones, of which about 96% are seen a single time; 0.031% belongs to the top ten. Germline V gene sequence: CDR1 MGHRA, CDR2 YSYEKL. V shed 1 base, J shed 2 bases, and the junction held 5 bases outside the gene matches. The CDR3 spans 15 residues. The sample consisted of naive CD4+ T cells sorted from blood. The receptor was isolated from a human donor in good health. The chain combines TRBV4-1 with TRBJ2-7; 7 bases agree with TRBD2. CDR3 sequence (DNA): TGCGCCAGCAGCCAAGGGGCCCGGGGGGCCTACGAGCAGTACTTC. Amino acid sequence: CASSQGARGAYEQYF.